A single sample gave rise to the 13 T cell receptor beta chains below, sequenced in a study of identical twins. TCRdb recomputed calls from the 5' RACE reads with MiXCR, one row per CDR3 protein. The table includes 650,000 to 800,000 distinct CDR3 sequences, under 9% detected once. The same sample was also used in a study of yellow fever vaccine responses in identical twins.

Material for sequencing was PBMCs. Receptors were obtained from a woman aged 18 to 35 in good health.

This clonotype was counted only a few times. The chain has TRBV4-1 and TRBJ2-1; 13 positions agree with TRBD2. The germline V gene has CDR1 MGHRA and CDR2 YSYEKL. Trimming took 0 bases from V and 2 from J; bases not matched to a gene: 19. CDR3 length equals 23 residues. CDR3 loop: CASSQDAGGELAGGPLAYNEQFF. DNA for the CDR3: TGCGCCAGCAGCCAAGATGCTGGAGGAGAACTAGCGGGAGGGCCCTTGGCCTACAATGAGCAGTTCTTC.

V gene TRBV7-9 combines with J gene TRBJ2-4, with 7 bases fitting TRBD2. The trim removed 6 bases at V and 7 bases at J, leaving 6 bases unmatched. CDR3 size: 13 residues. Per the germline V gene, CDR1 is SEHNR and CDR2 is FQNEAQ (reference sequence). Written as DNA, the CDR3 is TGTGCCAGCAGGGGGAGGGCAGGGAACATTCAGTACTTC. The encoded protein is CASRGRAGNIQYF. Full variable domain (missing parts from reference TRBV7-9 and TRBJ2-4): DTGVSQNPRHKITKRGQNVTFRCDPISEHNRLYWYRQTLGQGPEFLTYFQNEAQLEKSRLLSDRFSAERPKGSFSTLEIQRTEQGDSAMYLCASRGRAGNIQYFGAGTRLSVL.

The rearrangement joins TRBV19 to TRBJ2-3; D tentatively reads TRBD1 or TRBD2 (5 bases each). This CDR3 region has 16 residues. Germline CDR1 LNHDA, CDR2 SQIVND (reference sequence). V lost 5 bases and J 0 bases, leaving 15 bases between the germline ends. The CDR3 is CASSASGTSSTDTQYF. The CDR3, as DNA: TGTGCCAGTAGTGCATCAGGGACCTCTAGCACAGATACGCAGTATTTT.

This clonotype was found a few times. This CDR3 reads CASSPYGTGTSGVDEQFF. For the CDR3, the DNA is TGTGCCAGCAGCCCCTATGGGACCGGGACTAGCGGGGTAGATGAGCAGTTCTTC. The V gene is TRBV27, the J gene TRBJ2-1, with 13 positions matching TRBD2. This CDR3 contains 18 residues. Germline V gene lookup returns CDR1 MNHEY and CDR2 SMNVEV (reference sequence). The junction had 16 bases not matched to a gene; V was cut back by 6 bases and J by 8 bases.

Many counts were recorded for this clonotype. In DNA form, the CDR3 reads TGTGCCAGCAGCATAACACAGGTCTACGAGCAGTACTTC. Amino acid sequence: CASSITQVYEQYF. V and J are TRBV7-6 and TRBJ2-7; D is perhaps TRBD1 (5 bases). V was clipped by 5 bases and J by 3 bases, with 11 bases between them. There are 13 residues in the CDR3. Germline V gives CDR1 SGHVS, CDR2 FNYEAQ. The full variable domain, in which reference TRBV7-6 and TRBJ2-7 provide the parts outside the CDR3, is GAGVSQSPRYKVTKRGQDVALRCDPISGHVSLYWYRQALGQGPEFLTYFNYEAQQDKSGLPNDRFSAERPEGSISTLTIQRTEQRDSAMYRCASSITQVYEQYFGPGTRLTVT.

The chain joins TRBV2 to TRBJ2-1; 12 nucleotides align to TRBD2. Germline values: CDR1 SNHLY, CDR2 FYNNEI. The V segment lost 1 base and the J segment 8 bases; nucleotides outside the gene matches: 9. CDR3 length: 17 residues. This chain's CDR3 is CASSEDLGTSGLYEQFF. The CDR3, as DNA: TGTGCCAGCAGTGAAGACCTCGGGACTAGCGGGCTGTATGAGCAGTTCTTC.

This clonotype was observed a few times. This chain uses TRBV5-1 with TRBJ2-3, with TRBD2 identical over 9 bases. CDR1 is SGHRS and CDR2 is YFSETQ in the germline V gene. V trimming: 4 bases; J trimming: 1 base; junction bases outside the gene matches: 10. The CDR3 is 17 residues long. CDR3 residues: CASSQNTAGGRTDTQYF. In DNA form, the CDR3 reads TGCGCCAGCAGCCAAAATACGGCGGGGGGGCGCACAGATACGCAGTATTTT.

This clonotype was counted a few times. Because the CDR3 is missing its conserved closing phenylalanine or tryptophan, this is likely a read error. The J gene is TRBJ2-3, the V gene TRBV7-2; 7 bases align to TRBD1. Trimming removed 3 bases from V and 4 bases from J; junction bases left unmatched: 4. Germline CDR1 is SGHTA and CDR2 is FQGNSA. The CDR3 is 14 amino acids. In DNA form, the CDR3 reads TGTGCCAGCAGCTTGTTACAGGGGCCAGATACGCAGTATGTT. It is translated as CASSLLQGPDTQYV.

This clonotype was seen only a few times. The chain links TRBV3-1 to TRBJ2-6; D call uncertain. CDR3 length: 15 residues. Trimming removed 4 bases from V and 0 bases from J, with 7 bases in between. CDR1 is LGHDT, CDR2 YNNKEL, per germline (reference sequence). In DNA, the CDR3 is TGTGCCAGCAGCCCCGTAATCTCTGGGGCCAACGTCCTGACTTTC. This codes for CASSPVISGANVLTF.

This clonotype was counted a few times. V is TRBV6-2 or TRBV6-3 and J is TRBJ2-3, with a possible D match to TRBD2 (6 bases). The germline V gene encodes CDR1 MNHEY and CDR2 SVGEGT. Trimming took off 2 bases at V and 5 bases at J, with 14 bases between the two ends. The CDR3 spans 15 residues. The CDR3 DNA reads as TGTGCCAGCAGTTACCATCGCGGGACGGGAGATACGCAGTATTTT. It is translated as CASSYHRGTGDTQYF.

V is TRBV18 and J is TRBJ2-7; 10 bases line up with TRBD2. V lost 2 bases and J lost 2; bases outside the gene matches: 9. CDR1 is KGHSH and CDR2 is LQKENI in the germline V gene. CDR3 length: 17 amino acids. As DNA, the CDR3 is TGTGCCAGCTCACCAAATAGCGGGGGGCCTGTTCCCTACGAGCAGTACTTC. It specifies CASSPNSGGPVPYEQYF. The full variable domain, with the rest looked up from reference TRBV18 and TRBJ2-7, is NAGVMQNPRHLVRRRGQEARLRCSPMKGHSHVYWYRQLPEEGLKFMVYLQKENIIDESGMPKERFSAEFPKEGPSILRIQQVVRGDSAAYFCASSPNSGGPVPYEQYFGPGTRLTVT.

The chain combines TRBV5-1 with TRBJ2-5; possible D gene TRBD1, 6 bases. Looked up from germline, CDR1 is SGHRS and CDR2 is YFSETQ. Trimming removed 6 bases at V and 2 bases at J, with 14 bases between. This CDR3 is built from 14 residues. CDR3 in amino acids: CASTRGGSQETQYF. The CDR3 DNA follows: TGCGCCAGCACCCGAGGGGGTAGTCAAGAGACCCAGTACTTC.

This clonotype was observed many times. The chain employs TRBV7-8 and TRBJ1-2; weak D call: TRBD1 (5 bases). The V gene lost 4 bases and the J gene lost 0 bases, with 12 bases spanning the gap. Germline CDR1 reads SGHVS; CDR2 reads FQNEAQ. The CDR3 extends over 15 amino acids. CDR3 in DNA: TGTGCCAGCAGCTCTAATTTACAGGCTAACTATGGCTACACCTTC. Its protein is CASSSNLQANYGYTF. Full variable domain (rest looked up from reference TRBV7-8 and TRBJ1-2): GAGVSQSPRYKVAKRGQDVALRCDPISGHVSLFWYQQALGQGPEFLTYFQNEAQLDKSGLPSDRFFAERPEGSVSTLKIQRTQQEDSAVYLCASSSNLQANYGYTFGSGTRLTVV.